This T cell receptor beta chain was recovered during a study of response to subunit inactivated influenza vaccine. Study-wide results and caveats: Authors suggested each seasonal flu vaccination may recruit only limited numbers of new T cells.

V was cut by 0 bases and J by 0 bases, with 5 bases left in between. Germline V gene sequence: CDR1 LNHNV, CDR2 YYDKDF (reference sequence). The CDR3 extends over 14 amino acids. This clonotype was observed a few times. Antigen: not known. MiXCR, run by TCRdb on the RT-PCR reads, gives a single entry per CDR3 protein. Of about 780,000 distinct CDR3 sequences in the sample, roughly 18% were seen once. This specimen consisted of PBMCs from blood, obtained 4 to 6 days after vaccination. J is TRBJ2-5 and V is TRBV15; D not resolved. The clonotype was recovered from a man in his fifties or sixties who received an inactivated influenza vaccine. The CDR3 nucleotides read TGTGCCACCAGCAGAGATCGGGACCAAGAGACCCAGTACTTC. Amino acids: CATSRDRDQETQYF.